These 15 T cell receptor beta chains came from one sample sequenced in a study of cytomegalovirus exposure and HLA in healthy donors. Primers for the PCR totalled 60 Vbeta and 13 Jbeta. Here immunoSEQ multiplex PCR was the method, and the copy in TCRdb shows in-frame clones only, minus some. The sample includes approximately 130,000 clones, approximately 87% of them seen just once. The material sequenced was PBMCs. These receptors were collected from a man between 35 and 55 years old in good health and CMV-seronegative.

In its sample, this clone was seen a few times. The chain has TRBV27 and TRBJ1-1; a weak D match, TRBD1 (5 bases). CDR1 and CDR2 from the germline V gene are MNHEY and SMNVEV (reference sequence). Deletions cut 2 bases from V and 0 bases from J, with 10 bases between. The CDR3 covers 15 residues. CDR3 sequence (DNA): TGTGCCAGCAGTTTAGGGGCAGGGTTGAACACTGAAGCTTTCTTT. It translates to CASSLGAGLNTEAFF.

The rearrangement uses TRBV5-1 and TRBJ1-2, with no clear D. The germline V gene encodes CDR1 SGHRS and CDR2 YFSETQ. Trimming took off 4 bases at V and 5 bases at J, with 9 bases between the two ends. The CDR3 covers 12 residues. CDR3 amino acids: CASSNEEYGYTF. The CDR3 nucleotides read TGCGCCAGCAGCAACGAGGAATATGGCTACACCTTC.

The count of this clone is one. CDR3 region: CASSISGLRAYEQFF. The CDR3 bases are TGTGCCAGCAGCATTAGCGGCCTCAGGGCCTATGAGCAGTTCTTC. The genes are TRBV5-4 and TRBJ2-1; D is perhaps TRBD2 (6 bases). Germline CDR1 SGHNT, CDR2 YYREEE (reference sequence). V was trimmed by 4 bases and J by 8 bases, leaving 19 bases between them. The length of the CDR3 is 15 residues. Drawing the rest from reference TRBV5-4 and TRBJ2-1, the complete variable domain is ETGVTQSPTHLIKTRGQQVTLRCSSQSGHNTVSWYQQALGQGPQFIFQYYREEENGRGNFPPRFSGLQFPNYSSELNVNALELDDSALYLCASSISGLRAYEQFFGPGTRLTVL.

The V gene is TRBV5-8, the J gene TRBJ2-7; 10 bases agree with TRBD2. There are 14 residues in the CDR3. Germline values: CDR1 SGHTS, CDR2 YDEGEE. V shed 7 bases and J 2 bases; nucleotides not matched to a gene: 6. The CDR3 nucleotides are TGTGCCAGCTTGGAACTAGCGGGGACCTACGAGCAGTACTTC. This sequence encodes CASLELAGTYEQYF. Filled out from reference TRBV5-8 and TRBJ2-7, the complete variable domain reads EAGVTQSPTHLIKTRGQQATLRCSPISGHTSVYWYQQALGLGLQFLLWYDEGEERNRGNFPPRFSGRQFPNYSSELNVNALELEDSALYLCASLELAGTYEQYFGPGTRLTVT.

CDR3 sequence (DNA): TGTGCCAGCAGTCGACTGGTGGACACTGAAGCTTTCTTT. This gives the protein CASSRLVDTEAFF. This sequence joins TRBV6-5 and TRBJ1-1, with no clear D. With 5 bases removed from V and 3 bases from J, the gap between germline ends came to 10 bases. Germline V gene lookup returns CDR1 MNHEY and CDR2 SVGAGI. The CDR3 totals 13 residues.

The V call is TRBV29-1, the J call TRBJ1-2; D uncertain. Germline V lookup: CDR1 SQVTM, CDR2 ANQGSEA. The CDR3 contains 12 residues. Trimming removed 1 base at V and 10 bases at J, with 13 bases between. Written as DNA, the CDR3 is TGCAGCGTTGAAGTCCCCCCCGACTACTACACCTTC. Residues: CSVEVPPDYYTF.

A remark on this clone: An end of the junction does not agree with germline; a read error may underlie this. The chain couples TRBV7-7 to TRBJ2-5; D possibly corresponds to TRBD1 (6 bases). The CDR3 sequence is 16 residues long. Germline loops: CDR1 SSHAT, CDR2 FNYEAQ (reference sequence). In DNA form, the CDR3 reads TGTGCTAGCAGCTTGGGCGTTAGGGGGTATCGAGAGACCCAGTACTTC. Protein: CASSLGVRGYRETQYF.

In this sample, this clone turned up a few times. J is TRBJ1-5 and V is TRBV28, with 7 bases lining up with TRBD1. Germline-derived CDR1 and CDR2 are MDHEN and SYDVKM. J was trimmed by 2 bases and V by 6 bases; bases with no gene match: 7. The CDR3 is 15 amino acids. The chain's CDR3 is CASSAPRGGNQPQHF. The CDR3 bases are TGTGCCAGCAGCGCACCCAGGGGGGGCAATCAGCCCCAGCATTTT.

The V and J genes are TRBV6-4 and TRBJ2-1; 8 nucleotides match TRBD2. J was trimmed by 5 bases and V by 8 bases; bases with no gene match: 5. This CDR3 contains 13 residues. From germline, CDR1 is MRHNA and CDR2 SNTAGT. CDR3 residues: CASSGLANNEQFF. The CDR3 DNA sequence: TGTGCCAGCTCTGGACTAGCAAACAATGAGCAGTTCTTC.

The chain links TRBV27 to TRBJ2-4, with TRBD1 matching 8 bases. Germline CDR1 reads MNHEY; CDR2 reads SMNVEV (reference sequence). J gave up 5 bases and V 5 bases, and 11 bases lay outside the gene matches. This CDR3 is 16 amino acids long. Here the CDR3 DNA reads TGTGCCAGCAGTCCCGTTGTAGACAGGGGACAAAACATTCAGTACTTC. This gives the protein CASSPVVDRGQNIQYF.

The chain carries TRBV6-1 and TRBJ1-5, with a tentative D call TRBD1 (6 bases). Trimming took 10 bases from V and 5 from J, leaving 15 bases between them. The CDR3 runs 13 residues. Per the germline V gene, CDR1 is MNHNS and CDR2 is SASEGT. CDR3: CATEGTTYQPQHF. CDR3 DNA sequence: TGTGCCACCGAAGGGACAACTTATCAGCCCCAGCATTTT.

The gene calls are TRBV5-1 and TRBJ1-2; 10 bases match TRBD1. The CDR3 has 16 amino acids. Germline V CDR1 and CDR2: SGHRS, YFSETQ. V was pared by 4 bases and J by 7 bases, with 13 bases of the junction left unmatched. CDR3 sequence (DNA): TGCGCCAGCAGCACGACAGGGGGCGCGATGTCTAGTGGCTACACCTTC. Its translation is CASSTTGGAMSSGYTF.

This chain uses TRBV15 with TRBJ2-4, with D possibly TRBD2 on 5 matching bases. V gave up 4 bases and J gave up 3 bases, with 19 bases separating them. Germline V gives CDR1 LNHNV, CDR2 YYDKDF (reference sequence). This CDR3 is 17 amino acids long. The CDR3 loop is CATSTSLSFELKNIQYF. The CDR3, as DNA: TGTGCCACCAGCACTAGCCTCTCCTTCGAACTCAAAAACATTCAGTACTTC. Based on the CDR3 plus reference TRBV15 and TRBJ2-4, the full variable domain is DAMVIQNPRYQVTQFGKPVTLSCSQTLNHNVMYWYQQKSSQAPKLLFHYYDKDFNNEADTPDNFQSRRPNTSFCFLDIRSPGLGDTAMYLCATSTSLSFELKNIQYFGAGTRLSVL.

The chain joins TRBV15 to TRBJ1-1; 8 bases agree with TRBD1. Germline assignment: CDR1 LNHNV and CDR2 YYDKDF (reference sequence). This CDR3 is 12 amino acids long. V was pared by 11 bases and J by 5 bases, with 7 bases of the junction left unmatched. The CDR3 is CAVTGGGTEAFF. The CDR3 coding sequence is TGTGCCGTTACAGGGGGTGGTACTGAAGCTTTCTTT.

This chain joins TRBV6-6 and TRBJ2-7, with 9 bases aligning to TRBD1. J was trimmed by 2 bases and V by 5 bases; bases with no gene match: 7. Germline V CDR1 and CDR2: MNHNY, SVGAGI (reference sequence). The CDR3 loop spans 15 amino acids. The DNA for the CDR3 is TGTGCCAGCAGTGAGCTAGACAGGGGGGCCTACGAGCAGTACTTC. Translation gives CASSELDRGAYEQYF.